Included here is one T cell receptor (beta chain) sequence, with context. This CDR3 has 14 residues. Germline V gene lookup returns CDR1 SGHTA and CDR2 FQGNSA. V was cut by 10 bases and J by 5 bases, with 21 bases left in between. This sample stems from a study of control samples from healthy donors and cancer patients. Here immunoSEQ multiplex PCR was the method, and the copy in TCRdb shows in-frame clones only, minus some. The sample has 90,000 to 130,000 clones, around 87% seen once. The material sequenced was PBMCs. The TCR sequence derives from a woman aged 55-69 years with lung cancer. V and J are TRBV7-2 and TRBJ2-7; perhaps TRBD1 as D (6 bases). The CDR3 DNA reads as TGTGCCACCCTCCTCCAAGGGGGTATAAACGAGCAGTACTTC. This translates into CATLLQGGINEQYF. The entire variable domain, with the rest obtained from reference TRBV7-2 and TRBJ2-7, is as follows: GAGVSQSPSNKVTEKGKDVELRCDPISGHTALYWYRQSLGQGLEFLIYFQGNSAPDKSGLPSDRFSAERTGGSVSTLTIQRTQQEDSAVYLCATLLQGGINEQYFGPGTRLTVT.